These 25 T cell receptor beta chains came from one sample sequenced in a study of T-cell reconstitution after alpha-beta-depleted transplantation in children. Unique molecular identifiers were incorporated when the TCRbeta library was constructed. TCRdb re-called the PCR reads through MiXCR, storing one row per CDR3 protein. The data hold about half a million distinct CDR3 sequences, with around 12% observed a single time. Here the sequenced sample was PBMCs from the stem cell graft donor, taken from the stem cell graft. The receptors here all came from a human donor who donated a stem cell graft to a child with combined immunodeficiency.

This clonotype was seen a few times. The V and J genes are TRBV7-6 and TRBJ2-5; D is possibly TRBD2 (6 bases). This CDR3 has 14 residues. From germline, CDR1 is SGHVS and CDR2 FNYEAQ. Between the trimmed V and J ends, which lost 3 bases and 6 bases, there was a span of 14 bases. As DNA, the CDR3 is TGTGCCAGCAGCTTGGGGTTAGCGGAGAAGACCCAGTACTTC. The encoded protein is CASSLGLAEKTQYF.

This clonotype was found many times. The rearrangement uses TRBV7-8 and TRBJ2-3, with 14 bases matching TRBD2. CDR1 and CDR2 from the germline V gene are SGHVS and FQNEAQ. The CDR3 is 16 amino acids. J gave up 5 bases and V 3 bases, and 4 bases lay outside the gene matches. The CDR3: CASSFVGLAGEDTQYF. The CDR3 bases are TGTGCCAGCAGCTTCGTGGGACTAGCGGGAGAAGATACGCAGTATTTT.

This clonotype showed up many times. The J gene is TRBJ2-2, the V gene TRBV12-3 or TRBV12-4; D may be TRBD1 or TRBD2 (5 bases each). This CDR3 contains 13 residues. V lost 4 bases and J lost 5, with 8 bases in between. DNA of the CDR3: TGTGCCAGCAGTTCCTGGGGGACCGGGGAGCTGTTTTTT. Its protein product is CASSSWGTGELFF.

This clonotype was detected many times. The chain employs TRBV6-2 or TRBV6-3 and TRBJ2-7; 12 bases line up with TRBD2. V was clipped by 5 bases and J by 3 bases; unmatched bases: 5. CDR1 is MNHEY, CDR2 SVGEGT, per germline. This CDR3 is 15 amino acids long. CDR3 loop: CASSNGLAGLYEQYF. For the CDR3, the DNA is TGTGCCAGCAGTAACGGACTAGCGGGACTCTACGAGCAGTACTTC.

The gene calls are TRBV13 and TRBJ2-7, with 10 bases identical to TRBD1. V lost 5 bases to trimming and J lost 6 bases; unmatched junction nucleotides: 4. The CDR3 consists of 13 residues. Germline CDR1 and CDR2: PRHDT and FYEKMQ (reference sequence). CDR3 sequence reads: CASSPGTGVEQYF. As DNA, the CDR3 is TGTGCCAGCAGCCCGGGGACAGGGGTCGAGCAGTACTTC.

Ten or more counts support this clonotype. The chain joins TRBV3-1 to TRBJ2-7, with unresolved D. The germline gives CDR1 LGHDT, CDR2 YNNKEL (reference sequence). There are 11 residues in the CDR3. V was trimmed by 5 bases and J by 7 bases, leaving 9 bases between them. The CDR3 DNA sequence: TGTGCCAGCAGCGTGCGTCGAGAGCAGTACTTC. Translation gives CASSVRREQYF.

This clonotype was counted at least ten times. The chain is built from TRBV24-1 and TRBJ2-3, with 7 bases matching TRBD1. Looked up from germline, CDR1 is KGHDR and CDR2 is SFDVKD. The CDR3 loop spans 15 amino acids. Trimming took 6 bases from V and 0 from J; bases not matched to a gene: 5. The CDR3 spells CATSITGASTDTQYF. The CDR3 DNA reads TGTGCCACCAGTATCACAGGGGCCAGCACAGATACGCAGTATTTT.

The V call is TRBV7-2, the J call TRBJ1-5, with D possibly matching TRBD1 (6 bases). V lost 1 base, J lost 3 bases, and 13 bases lay in between. Germline CDR1 SGHTA, CDR2 FQGNSA. This CDR3 spans 16 amino acids. DNA of the CDR3: TGTGCCAGCAGCTTAGGGACAGCTATCCACAATCAGCCCCAGCATTTT. Its translation is CASSLGTAIHNQPQHF. The full variable domain, completed using reference TRBV7-2 and TRBJ1-5, is GAGVSQSPSNKVTEKGKDVELRCDPISGHTALYWYRQSLGQGLEFLIYFQGNSAPDKSGLPSDRFSAERTGGSVSTLTIQRTQQEDSAVYLCASSLGTAIHNQPQHFGDGTRLSIL.

The V call is TRBV12-3 or TRBV12-4, the J call TRBJ2-3; no firm D call. This CDR3 comprises 16 residues. Trimming took off 1 base at V and 2 bases at J, with 13 bases between the two ends. The CDR3 protein is CASSLVTPSYTDTQYF. DNA of the CDR3: TGTGCCAGCAGTTTAGTTACCCCCAGCTACACAGATACGCAGTATTTT.

This clonotype was observed a handful of times. The chain carries TRBV12-5 and TRBJ1-1, with a weak D call TRBD1 (5 bases). The CDR3 loop spans 18 amino acids. Germline CDR1 and CDR2: LGHNT and FRNRAP. The V and J ends lost 2 bases and 5 bases respectively, with 24 bases between them. The chain's CDR3 is CASGLLQVGSNPLTEAFF. CDR3 DNA: TGTGCTAGTGGTTTGCTACAGGTTGGCTCAAACCCATTAACTGAAGCTTTCTTT.

CDR3 sequence: CALVGYEQYF. CDR3 DNA: TGTGCCCTGGTCGGCTACGAGCAGTACTTC. J is TRBJ2-7 and V is TRBV25-1; D is undetermined. V was pared by 11 bases and J by 3 bases, with 8 bases between. Germline V gives CDR1 MGHDK, CDR2 SYGVNS. This CDR3 is 10 amino acids long.

This chain links TRBV7-8 with TRBJ2-1; tentative D call: TRBD1 (6 bases). Germline loops: CDR1 SGHVS, CDR2 FQNEAQ. Trimming left V 1 base short and J 0 bases short, with 13 bases between. The CDR3 is 17 amino acids. CDR3 in amino acids: CASSLGWGPSSYNEQFF. DNA of the CDR3: TGTGCCAGCAGCTTAGGTTGGGGGCCCAGCTCCTACAATGAGCAGTTCTTC.

This clonotype showed up just a few times. The V and J genes are TRBV19 and TRBJ2-1; D might be TRBD2 (7 bases). Germline CDR1 reads LNHDA; CDR2 reads SQIVND (reference sequence). Trimming removed 11 bases at V and 6 bases at J, with 11 bases between. The CDR3 is 11 residues long. The CDR3 DNA is TGTGCCGTCGGGGGGCCCAATGAGCAGTTCTTC. Translation: CAVGGPNEQFF.

V is TRBV25-1 and J is TRBJ2-4, with TRBD1 as a possible D gene (6 bases). Germline V gene lookup returns CDR1 MGHDK and CDR2 SYGVNS. There are 17 residues in the CDR3. Trimming removed 5 bases from V and 0 bases from J, with 17 bases in between. DNA for the CDR3: TGTGCCAGCAGTAACCGCTACAGGGCGAGAGCCAAAAACATTCAGTACTTC. This translates into CASSNRYRARAKNIQYF.

This clonotype was counted ten times or more. The chain uses TRBV11-3 and TRBJ2-3, with a possible D match to TRBD2 (5 bases). This CDR3 is 17 amino acids long. The ends were cut back, 4 bases at V and 3 bases at J, with 20 bases in the middle. Germline values: CDR1 SGHNT, CDR2 YENEEA. The CDR3 here is CASSSGVWAERTDTQYF. The CDR3 nucleotides are TGTGCCAGCAGCTCCGGGGTTTGGGCCGAGAGGACAGATACGCAGTATTTT.

The V gene is TRBV6-2 or TRBV6-3, the J gene TRBJ2-7, with 11 bases fitting TRBD1. Germline V gene sequence: CDR1 MNHEY, CDR2 SVGEGT. The V segment lost 2 bases and the J segment 0 bases; nucleotides outside the gene matches: 9. The CDR3 is made up of 18 amino acids. CDR3 residues: CASSYPRTGGSSSYEQYF. The CDR3 coding sequence is TGTGCCAGCAGTTACCCGCGGACAGGGGGCTCCAGCTCCTACGAGCAGTACTTC.

This clonotype has ten or more counts. The chain has TRBV12-3 or TRBV12-4 and TRBJ2-7, with a possible D match to TRBD1 (6 bases). Deletions cut 6 bases from V and 0 bases from J, with 9 bases between. CDR3 length: 13 residues. The CDR3 nucleotides read TGTGCCAGCAGCCGGACAGCCTCCTACGAGCAGTACTTC. Its protein is CASSRTASYEQYF.

This clonotype was recorded a few times. The chain has TRBV2 and TRBJ2-4; no clear D gene. V gave up 3 bases and J gave up 0 bases, with 12 bases separating them. Germline CDR1 and CDR2: SNHLY and FYNNEI. The CDR3 runs 16 residues. The CDR3 DNA is TGTGCCAGCAGTGAGACGCGAGTTCTAGCCAAAAACATTCAGTACTTC. Translated, it gives CASSETRVLAKNIQYF.

This clonotype was picked up many times. The V and J genes are TRBV12-3 or TRBV12-4 and TRBJ2-1; D gene ambiguous. The length of the CDR3 is 13 residues. Between the trimmed V and J ends, which lost 3 bases and 7 bases, there was a span of 10 bases. The CDR3 DNA is TGTGCCAGCAGTTTTGGCCTAGTGAATGAGCAGTTCTTC. Amino acids: CASSFGLVNEQFF.

This clonotype was seen only a few times. The chain combines TRBV28 with TRBJ1-3, with D uncertain. The V and J ends lost 6 bases and 7 bases respectively, with 19 bases between them. The CDR3 consists of 15 residues. Germline V gene lookup returns CDR1 MDHEN and CDR2 SYDVKM. The CDR3 region has the DNA TGTGCCAGCAGCATACCAGGACCCTCTAGGAACACCATATATTTT. Translation: CASSIPGPSRNTIYF.

The chain is built from TRBV2 and TRBJ1-5; no firm D call. Trimming took 2 bases from V and 0 from J, leaving 8 bases between them. The V gene's germline CDR1 is SNHLY and CDR2 FYNNEI. The CDR3 runs to 15 residues. CDR3 nucleotide sequence: TGTGCCAGCAGTGAATCACATCTTAGCAATCAGCCCCAGCATTTT. Translated, it gives CASSESHLSNQPQHF.

The rearrangement links TRBV9 to TRBJ2-7, with D maybe TRBD2 (5 bases). The CDR3 runs to 13 residues. CDR1 and CDR2 from the germline V gene are SGDLS and YYNGEE. V dropped 2 bases and J dropped 2 bases, with 8 bases sitting between them. The CDR3 spells CASSVSEAYEQYF. In DNA, the CDR3 is TGTGCCAGCAGCGTCTCGGAGGCCTACGAGCAGTACTTC.

This sequence joins TRBV11-2 and TRBJ2-3, with D unclear. V was trimmed by 5 bases and J by 7 bases, leaving 7 bases between them. CDR3 length equals 11 residues. CDR1 SGHAT and CDR2 FQNNGV come from the germline V gene. The CDR3 nucleotides read TGTGCCAGCAGCCCGCACCATACGCAGTATTTT. Residues: CASSPHHTQYF. The entire variable domain, with the rest obtained from reference TRBV11-2 and TRBJ2-3, is as follows: EAGVAQSPRYKIIEKRQSVAFWCNPISGHATLYWYQQILGQGPKLLIQFQNNGVVDDSQLPKDRFSAERLKGVDSTLKIQPAKLEDSAVYLCASSPHHTQYFGPGTRLTVL.

At least ten counts were recorded for this clonotype. J is TRBJ2-7 and V is TRBV7-2, with D possibly being TRBD1 (6 bases). V was shortened by 5 bases and J by 3 bases, with 17 bases between the two germline ends. Looked up from germline, CDR1 is SGHTA and CDR2 is FQGNSA. The CDR3 totals 15 residues. CDR3 loop: CASSARGQNFYEQYF. The CDR3 nucleotides are TGTGCCAGCAGCGCCCGGGGACAAAACTTCTACGAGCAGTACTTC.

V is TRBV19 and J is TRBJ1-5; D is possibly TRBD1 (6 bases). With 1 base removed from V and 0 bases from J, the gap between germline ends came to 10 bases. The CDR3 extends over 16 amino acids. Germline loops: CDR1 LNHDA, CDR2 SQIVND (reference sequence). This chain's CDR3 is CASSIGTGYSNQPQHF. DNA for the CDR3: TGTGCCAGTAGTATAGGTACAGGGTATAGCAATCAGCCCCAGCATTTT.